This TCR beta chain was captured by sequencing in a study of T cell responses to AZD1222 COVID-19 vaccine. Findings and caveats of the study: Seropositive at baseline were only six AZD1222 recipients.

Data came from immunoSEQ multiplex PCR; TCRdb stores just in-frame clones and leaves some out. In the table there are around 160,000 clones, about 89% of which are singletons. The CDR3 is 15 amino acids. Trimming removed 1 base from V and 10 bases from J, with 14 bases in between. Germline CDR1 and CDR2: LNHDA and SQIVND (reference sequence). Note on this clone: Its antigen is still unknown.

The source material was peripheral blood, sampled on day 0 of MenACWY control vaccination. This rearrangement joins TRBV19 to TRBJ1-6; the D is unclear. The sequence was collected from an adult in good health. CDR3 bases: TGTGCCAGTAGTATAGGCGGTACAGTTACCTCACCCCTCCACTTT. This gives the protein CASSIGGTVTSPLHF.